A single sample is the source of the 3 T cell receptor beta chains below, sequenced in a study of blood T cell repertoires in COVID-19. Sequenced by immunoSEQ multiplex PCR; TCRdb stores in-frame clones only, minus some. Here the sample spans around 200,000 clones, approximately 84% being singletons. The sequenced material came from peripheral blood. These receptors were obtained from a human donor in a cohort sampled during active COVID-19.

In its sample, this clone was seen many times. The rearrangement links TRBV5-4 to TRBJ2-7, with TRBD2 matching 8 bases. Per germline, CDR1 SGHNT and CDR2 YYREEE (reference sequence). This CDR3 is built from 15 residues. Losses at the gene ends were 4 bases for V and 1 base for J; bases not matched to a gene: 7. The CDR3 spells CASSPTSGASYEQYF. The CDR3 DNA is TGTGCCAGCAGCCCCACTAGCGGTGCTTCCTACGAGCAGTACTTC.

This chain joins TRBV15 and TRBJ1-4; D unclear. The CDR3 loop spans 15 amino acids. Trimming removed 3 bases at V and 3 bases at J, with 11 bases between. CDR1 and CDR2 from the germline V gene are LNHNV and YYDKDF (reference sequence). The CDR3 sequence: CATSRGGQSNEKLFF. CDR3 in DNA: TGTGCCACCAGCAGGGGAGGGCAGTCTAATGAAAAACTGTTTTTT. Using reference TRBV15 and TRBJ1-4 for the parts outside the CDR3, the full variable domain is DAMVIQNPRYQVTQFGKPVTLSCSQTLNHNVMYWYQQKSSQAPKLLFHYYDKDFNNEADTPDNFQSRRPNTSFCFLDIRSPGLGDTAMYLCATSRGGQSNEKLFFGSGTQLSVL.

The V and J genes are TRBV4-1 and TRBJ1-3; 7 bases line up with TRBD1. V dropped 1 base and J dropped 0; count of bases not matched to a gene: 6. Germline CDR1 reads MGHRA; CDR2 reads YSYEKL. The CDR3 covers 17 residues. CDR3 sequence: CASSQGRQGFSGNTIYF. As DNA, the CDR3 is TGCGCCAGCAGCCAAGGACGACAGGGCTTCTCTGGAAACACCATATATTTT.